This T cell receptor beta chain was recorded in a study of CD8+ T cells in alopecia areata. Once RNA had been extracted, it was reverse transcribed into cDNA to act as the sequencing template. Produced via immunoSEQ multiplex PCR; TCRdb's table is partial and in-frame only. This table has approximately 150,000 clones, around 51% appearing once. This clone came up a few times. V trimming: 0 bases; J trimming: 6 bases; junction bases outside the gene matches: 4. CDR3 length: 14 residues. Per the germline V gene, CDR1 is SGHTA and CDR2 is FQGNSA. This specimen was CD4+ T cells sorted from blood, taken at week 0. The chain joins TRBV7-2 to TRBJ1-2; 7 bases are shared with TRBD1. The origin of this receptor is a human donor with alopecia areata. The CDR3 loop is CASSLAQGGNGYTF. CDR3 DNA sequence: TGTGCCAGCAGCTTAGCGCAGGGGGGTAATGGCTACACCTTC. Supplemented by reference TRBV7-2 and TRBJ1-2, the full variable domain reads GAGVSQSPSNKVTEKGKDVELRCDPISGHTALYWYRQSLGQGLEFLIYFQGNSAPDKSGLPSDRFSAERTGGSVSTLTIQRTQQEDSAVYLCASSLAQGGNGYTFGSGTRLTVV.